This entry concerns a single T cell receptor beta chain. Its specificity is unknown. This table comes from immunoSEQ multiplex PCR, and its TCRdb copy is limited to in-frame clones, with some not included. The sample consists of some 80,000 clones, 80% to 95% of them appearing once. With baseline, cycle 4 day 1, and cycle 7 day 1 as timepoints, blood was sampled. This sample is drawn from a study of OX40 agonist ivuxolimab in advanced cancers. The V gene lost 8 bases and the J gene lost 0 bases, with 10 bases spanning the gap. Germline CDR1 reads SGHVS; CDR2 reads FNYEAQ. The CDR3 consists of 13 residues. General observations from the study: Clonal expansion was among the lowest in partial responders at 0.1-3.0 mg/kg, especially CD8+.

This receptor was obtained from an adult with an advanced solid tumor such as melanoma, head and neck, liver or kidney cancer. The chain uses TRBV7-6 and TRBJ1-1, with unresolved D. The sequencing used CD4+ or CD8+ T cells sorted from blood, collected in a trial of the OX40 agonist ivuxolimab. CDR3 nucleotides: TGTGCCAGCGGCGATTCTTTGAACACTGAAGCTTTCTTT. Translating gives CASGDSLNTEAFF.